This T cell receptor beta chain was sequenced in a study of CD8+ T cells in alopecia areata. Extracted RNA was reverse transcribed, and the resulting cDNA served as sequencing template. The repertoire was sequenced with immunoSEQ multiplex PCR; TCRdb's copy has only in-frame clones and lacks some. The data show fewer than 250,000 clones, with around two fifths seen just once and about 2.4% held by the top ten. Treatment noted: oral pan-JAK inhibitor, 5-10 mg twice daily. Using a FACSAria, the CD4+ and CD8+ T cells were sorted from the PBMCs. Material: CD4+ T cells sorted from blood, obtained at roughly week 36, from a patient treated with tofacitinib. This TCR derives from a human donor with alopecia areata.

The CDR3 loop reads CASGVRINTEAFF. In DNA form, the CDR3 reads TGTGCCAGCGGGGTCCGGATCAACACTGAAGCTTTCTTT. The chain joins TRBV7-3 to TRBJ1-1; D uncertain. Germline CDR1 and CDR2: SGHTA and FQGTGA. This CDR3 is built from 13 residues. Trimming shortened V by 8 bases and J by 2 bases, and 12 bases separated the two germline ends.